The clone carrying this TCR beta chain was observed a handful of times. Trimming left V 4 bases short and J 5 bases short, with 16 bases between. This CDR3 is 15 amino acids long. Germline loops: CDR1 SGHDT, CDR2 YYEEEE. Method: immunoSEQ multiplex PCR; TCRdb's copy keeps in-frame clones and lacks some. The sample includes roughly 73,000 clones, approximately 92% of them seen just once. This sample stems from a study of control samples from healthy donors and cancer patients. The chain joins TRBV5-6 to TRBJ1-5; D ambiguous. The receptor was isolated from an older woman in good health. The sample taken for sequencing was blood. The CDR3 bases are TGTGCCAGCAGCCGGGCCTTCGGACGGGATCAGCCCCAGCATTTT. Its translation is CASSRAFGRDQPQHF.